This T cell receptor (beta chain) originates from a study of blood T cell repertoires in COVID-19. Study-wide background: Spain, Italy and the United States supplied samples that represented acute and convalescent COVID-19. PBMCs, B-cell-depleted T cells, or T cells were the source of the cDNA or gDNA that made up the material.

The CDR3 runs 14 residues. The V gene end was trimmed by 3 bases and the J gene end by 4 bases; junction bases not matched to a gene: 3. CDR1 is MNHNS and CDR2 is SASEGT in the germline V gene. In the source study's methods: Counts of nucleated cells, estimated from reference gene primer amplification, were obtained. The protocol was immunoSEQ multiplex PCR, while the TCRdb copy is restricted to in-frame clones and leaves out a portion. Clone size and V and J calls were adopted from that table, with D and trimming inferred from the DNA. The repertoire holds 200,000 or so clones, approximately 82% seen once, with roughly an eighth in the top ten.

The clonotype was recovered from a human donor in a cohort sampled during active COVID-19. The chain has TRBV6-1 and TRBJ1-1; 9 bases map to TRBD1. Input material: peripheral blood. CDR3 DNA sequence: TGTGCCAGCAGTGAGCGGGACAGGGCCACTGAAGCTTTCTTT. Translation: CASSERDRATEAFF.